This T cell receptor (beta chain) was obtained from a study of blood T cell repertoires in COVID-19. This clone occurred a few times. Original processing methods: Nucleated cell counts were estimated from reference gene primer amplification. Only in-frame clones appear in the TCRdb table, and some are missing; sequencing was by immunoSEQ multiplex PCR. That table is the source of V, J and clone size, and D and trimming were worked out from the DNA. The sample shows under 400,000 clones, nearly 90% of them seen only once. This TCR was recovered from a man younger than 35 with active or convalescent COVID-19. The sequenced material came from peripheral blood.

CDR3 protein: CASSSPFSGGNEQFF. CDR3 nucleotides: TGTGCCAGCAGCTCCCCATTTAGCGGGGGTAATGAGCAGTTCTTC. The chain links TRBV9 to TRBJ2-1, with TRBD2 matching 9 bases. Germline loops: CDR1 SGDLS, CDR2 YYNGEE. V was clipped by 4 bases and J by 7 bases; unmatched bases: 9. This CDR3 has 15 residues.